This T cell receptor beta chain appears in the sequencing data of a study of T cell responses to AZD1222 COVID-19 vaccine. Overall study context: Pooled in the analysis were second doses at about 4 or about 12 weeks.

This table comes from immunoSEQ multiplex PCR, and its TCRdb copy is limited to in-frame clones, with some not included. This table has about 100,000 clones, around 89% appearing once. General study points: Breadth and depth of Spike-specific TCRs rose after two AZD1222 doses. Dominant CD4 TCR responses targeted spike regions 160-218 and 743-854. Among AZD1222 vaccinees, only six or seven were seropositive at baseline.

Details on this clone: Its antigen is not identified.

With V trimmed by 6 bases and J by 9 bases, 8 bases remained unmatched. The CDR3 totals 13 residues. This material consisted of peripheral blood, taken on day 0 of AZD1222 vaccination. This TCR derives from an adult in good health. The chain couples TRBV12-3 or TRBV12-4 to TRBJ2-3; 8 positions match TRBD1. CDR3 bases: TGTGCCAGCAGCTTCGGGACAGGTCGGACGCAGTATTTT. Encoded protein: CASSFGTGRTQYF.